These 18 T cell receptor beta chains share one sample of origin, sequenced in a study of regulatory T cells in long-lasting Graves disease. Sequencing libraries for TCR beta were prepared with iRepertoire HTBI primers and Arm-PCR of CDR3 regions. TCRdb re-analysed the multiplex PCR reads in MiXCR, keeping a single row per CDR3 protein. Of 500,000 to 700,000 distinct CDR3 sequences listed, roughly 30% are singletons. As to time point: persistent/refractory GD, antithyroid drugs over 5 years with positive TRAb. PBMC-derived RNA was used for the TCR library. Sequenced here: peripheral blood mononuclear cells (PBMCs), sampled when the disease was refractory, from a patient treated with antithyroid drugs. The receptors were gathered from a female donor with Graves disease.

This clonotype was recorded once. This chain uses TRBV29-1 with TRBJ1-2; 8 bases line up with TRBD1. CDR1 is SQVTM and CDR2 is ANQGSEA in the germline V gene. The V segment lost 6 bases and the J segment 3 bases; nucleotides outside the gene matches: 6. The CDR3 runs 13 residues. CDR3 residues: CSVAGGLDYGYTF. CDR3 coding DNA: TGCAGCGTGGCAGGGGGCCTTGACTATGGCTACACCTTC.

This clonotype was recorded a few times. The chain joins TRBV5-1 to TRBJ1-6; maybe TRBD1 (6 bases). CDR1 SGHRS and CDR2 YFSETQ come from the germline V gene. V gave up 4 bases and J gave up 5 bases, with 10 bases separating them. This CDR3 is built from 14 residues. The CDR3 loop is CASSTGSDNSPLHF. The CDR3 DNA reads as TGCGCCAGCAGCACAGGGTCGGATAATTCACCCCTCCACTTT.

This clonotype was observed at least ten times. The chain combines TRBV12-3 or TRBV12-4 with TRBJ1-1, with unresolved D. Trimming cost V 6 bases and J 0 bases, with 14 bases left between them. The CDR3 loop spans 15 amino acids. CDR3 region: CASSFTPGMNTEAFF. CDR3 nucleotides: TGTGCCAGCAGCTTTACCCCGGGGATGAACACTGAAGCTTTCTTT.

This sequence joins TRBV9 and TRBJ1-1; perhaps TRBD1 as D (5 bases). Trimming removed 0 bases from V and 2 bases from J, with 14 bases in between. The CDR3 extends over 16 amino acids. Per germline, CDR1 SGDLS and CDR2 YYNGEE. CDR3 coding DNA: TGTGCCAGCAGCGTAGGGGCGGGACCGATAAACACTGAAGCTTTCTTT. This encodes CASSVGAGPINTEAFF.

This clonotype was observed many times. The rearrangement links TRBV24-1 to TRBJ1-2; TRBD1 might be the D (6 bases). V lost 5 bases and J 4 bases, leaving 7 bases between the germline ends. The CDR3 sequence is 12 residues long. Per germline, CDR1 KGHDR and CDR2 SFDVKD. CDR3 protein: CATSGGAYGYTF. The CDR3 DNA follows: TGTGCCACCAGTGGGGGGGCCTATGGCTACACCTTC.

In the case of this clonotype: This may come from a read error, since a much larger clone is one base off. This chain connects TRBV11-2 to TRBJ2-7; 9 bases align to TRBD2. Germline V gene lookup returns CDR1 SGHAT and CDR2 FQNNGV. This CDR3 spans 12 amino acids. CDR3 residues: CASLAGRNEQHF. The CDR3 region has the DNA TGTGCCAGCCTAGCGGGACGGAACGAGCAGCACTTC. The full variable domain, rest sourced from reference TRBV11-2 and TRBJ2-7, is EAGVAQSPRYKIIEKRQSVAFWCNPISGHATLYWYQQILGQGPKLLIQFQNNGVVDDSQLPKDRFSAERLKGVDSTLKIQPAKLEDSAVYLCASLAGRNEQHFGPGTRLTVT.

The CDR3 loop reads CASSSLKKGALLWEQFF. CDR3 nucleotides: TGTGCCAGCAGTTCCTTAAAAAAGGGGGCCCTTTTATGGGAGCAGTTCTTC. The V gene is TRBV28, the J gene TRBJ2-1, with TRBD1 matching over 7 bases. The length of the CDR3 is 17 residues. The V gene end was trimmed by 4 bases and the J gene end by 10 bases; junction bases not matched to a gene: 19. Germline CDR1 and CDR2: MDHEN and SYDVKM.

The genes are TRBV24-1 and TRBJ1-2; a possible D gene is TRBD1 (6 bases). The CDR3 totals 13 residues. V was shortened by 4 bases and J by 4 bases, with 9 bases between the two germline ends. Germline CDR1 and CDR2: KGHDR and SFDVKD. DNA for the CDR3: TGTGCCACCAGTGACCCGGACAGCTATGGCTACACCTTC. It is translated as CATSDPDSYGYTF.

The J gene is TRBJ1-2, the V gene TRBV10-3; D is ambiguous. Germline V gene data show CDR1 as ENHRY and CDR2 as SYGVKD. The ends were cut back, 0 bases at V and 6 bases at J, with 20 bases in the middle. This CDR3 spans 17 amino acids. In DNA, the CDR3 is TGTGCCATCAGTGAGTCCCACCCGACAACCGCACGGGATGGCTACACCTTC. Translation gives CAISESHPTTARDGYTF.

The chain is built from TRBV14 and TRBJ2-2; maybe TRBD1 (5 bases). Germline V gene lookup returns CDR1 SGHDN and CDR2 FVKESK. The V and J ends lost 0 bases and 0 bases respectively, with 8 bases between them. The CDR3 consists of 16 residues. In DNA form, the CDR3 reads TGTGCCAGCAGCCAAGAGCAGGGATCGAACACCGGGGAGCTGTTTTTT. This translates into CASSQEQGSNTGELFF.

The chain joins TRBV7-9 to TRBJ1-5, with 7 bases fitting TRBD1. This CDR3 region has 14 residues. The germline V gene encodes CDR1 SEHNR and CDR2 FQNEAQ (reference sequence). J was trimmed by 4 bases and V by 5 bases; bases with no gene match: 5. CDR3 DNA sequence: TGTGCCAGCAGCGGGGGGGACAGAAATCAGCCCCAGCATTTT. This translates into CASSGGDRNQPQHF.

This clonotype came up a few times. The chain has TRBV30 and TRBJ1-1; D possibly corresponds to TRBD1 (5 bases). In germline, CDR1 is GTSNPN, CDR2 SVGIG (reference sequence). This CDR3 is built from 13 residues. V lost 3 bases to trimming and J lost 5 bases, with 13 bases between them. The CDR3 DNA sequence: TGTGCCTGGAGGCCAGGGACCTTGACTGAAGCTTTCTTT. It translates to CAWRPGTLTEAFF.

The V gene is TRBV25-1, the J gene TRBJ1-2, with D perhaps matching TRBD1 (6 bases). CDR3 length: 16 amino acids. V lost 1 base, J lost 3 bases, and 15 bases lay in between. Germline V lookup: CDR1 MGHDK, CDR2 SYGVNS. This CDR3 reads CASSELSGGPDYGYTF. CDR3 in DNA: TGTGCCAGCAGTGAATTATCTGGGGGGCCGGACTATGGCTACACCTTC.

Many counts were recorded for this clonotype. The CDR3 bases are TGCGCCAGCAGCCCGCTAGCGGGAGGCGGGGGGGAGCAGTACTTC. Its translation: CASSPLAGGGGEQYF. The chain links TRBV4-1 to TRBJ2-7, with 11 bases fitting TRBD2. CDR1 is MGHRA, CDR2 YSYEKL, per germline. The J segment lost 7 bases and the V segment lost 4 bases, leaving 9 bases of the junction unmatched. CDR3 length: 15 amino acids.

The J gene is TRBJ2-5, the V gene TRBV7-7, with D uncertain. The CDR3 has 13 residues. The ends were cut back, 4 bases at V and 4 bases at J, with 10 bases in the middle. The germline CDR1 and CDR2 sequences are SSHAT and FNYEAQ (reference sequence). The CDR3 loop is CASSSGFRETQYF. The CDR3 DNA reads TGTGCCAGCAGCTCAGGTTTCCGAGAGACCCAGTACTTC.

The chain couples TRBV7-9 to TRBJ1-2; TRBD1 aligns across 7 bases. J was trimmed by 7 bases and V by 5 bases; bases with no gene match: 13. The V gene's germline CDR1 is SEHNR and CDR2 FQNEAQ (reference sequence). The CDR3 consists of 15 residues. The CDR3 region is CASSQLGQTIFGYTF. The DNA of the CDR3 is TGTGCCAGCAGCCAATTGGGACAGACCATCTTTGGCTACACCTTC.

The CDR3 loop reads CASSAESGRGYEQYF. DNA of the CDR3: TGTGCCAGCAGCGCCGAGAGCGGGAGAGGTTACGAGCAGTACTTC. This sequence joins TRBV5-4 and TRBJ2-7, with 8 bases fitting TRBD2. V lost 4 bases, J lost 4 bases, and 10 bases stayed unmatched. Germline V CDR1 and CDR2: SGHNT, YYREEE (reference sequence). The CDR3 spans 15 residues. Together with reference TRBV5-4 and TRBJ2-7, the CDR3 gives the full variable domain: ETGVTQSPTHLIKTRGQQVTLRCSSQSGHNTVSWYQQALGQGPQFIFQYYREEENGRGNFPPRFSGLQFPNYSSELNVNALELDDSALYLCASSAESGRGYEQYFGPGTRLTVT.

The chain carries TRBV20-1 and TRBJ1-5, with D possibly TRBD1 on 5 matching bases. Trimming removed 6 bases at V and 2 bases at J, with 14 bases between. The CDR3 sequence is 14 residues long. From germline, CDR1 is DFQATT and CDR2 SNEGSKA (reference sequence). Here the CDR3 DNA reads TGCAGTGCGGCCCAAGGGGTTCGCAATCAGCCCCAGCATTTT. Amino acids: CSAAQGVRNQPQHF.